Each of the 21 T cell receptor beta chains below was sequenced from the same sample in a study of blood T cells in healthy people across ages. Next came a second PCR, run for about 7 to 12 cycles, which used a sample-barcoded 5' primer along with a J-beta primer mix. TCRdb itself ran the 5' RACE reads through MiXCR, one entry per CDR3 protein. The sample lists around 800,000 distinct CDR3 sequences; roughly 26% were seen once. These data are also associated with another study on T cells of mothers and their children.

Sequenced sample: blood. The source of these receptors is a boy between 10 and 17 years old in good health.

The chain couples TRBV9 to TRBJ2-1; D is perhaps TRBD2 (6 bases). In germline, CDR1 is SGDLS, CDR2 YYNGEE. V lost 4 bases and J lost 6, with 17 bases in between. This CDR3 has 15 amino acids. CDR3 coding DNA: TGTGCCAGCAGCCCCGCGAGGGACTGGATCAATGAGCAGTTCTTC. This encodes CASSPARDWINEQFF.

This clonotype was found a few times. The rearrangement links TRBV12-3 or TRBV12-4 to TRBJ2-2; D is perhaps TRBD1 (5 bases). The V end lost 7 bases, the J end lost 5 bases, and 11 bases lay between the germline ends. The CDR3 runs 13 residues. In DNA, the CDR3 is TGTGCCAGCACCCAGGGTGGGACCGGGGAGCTGTTTTTT. Translating gives CASTQGGTGELFF.

This clonotype was seen only once. V and J are TRBV2 and TRBJ1-5; TRBD1 matches at 9 bases. The V and J ends lost 7 bases and 2 bases, in that order; junction bases with no gene match: 9. Germline V gene lookup returns CDR1 SNHLY and CDR2 FYNNEI. The CDR3 spans 16 residues. DNA for the CDR3: TGTGCCAGCACCGGGACAGGGTCGATACGCAATCAGCCCCAGCATTTT. It is translated as CASTGTGSIRNQPQHF. The whole variable domain, remainder taken from reference TRBV2 and TRBJ1-5, is EPEVTQTPSHQVTQMGQEVILRCVPISNHLYFYWYRQILGQKVEFLVSFYNNEISEKSEIFDDQFSVERPDGSNFTLKIRSTKLEDSAMYFCASTGTGSIRNQPQHFGDGTRLSIL.

This clonotype occurred a few times. The genes are TRBV20-1 and TRBJ2-1, with a tentative D call TRBD2 (6 bases). Germline CDR1 and CDR2: DFQATT and SNEGSKA (reference sequence). CDR3 length: 16 amino acids. Trimming shortened V by 4 bases and J by 1 base, and 17 bases separated the two germline ends. The CDR3 loop is CSAKPFGGASYNEQFF. For the CDR3, the DNA is TGCAGTGCTAAGCCTTTCGGCGGGGCGTCCTACAATGAGCAGTTCTTC.

The gene calls are TRBV20-1 and TRBJ1-2; maybe TRBD1 (6 bases). Trimming stripped 6 bases from V and 4 bases from J, with 15 bases between. The CDR3 is 13 residues long. Germline V gene sequence: CDR1 DFQATT, CDR2 SNEGSKA (reference sequence). The CDR3 nucleotides read TGCAGTGCCCCTGCCGGGGGGGCCTATGGCTACACCTTC. It codes for CSAPAGGAYGYTF.

This chain links TRBV20-1 with TRBJ2-1, with D possibly TRBD1 on 5 matching bases. The CDR3 length is 17 residues. Germline assignment: CDR1 DFQATT and CDR2 SNEGSKA (reference sequence). V dropped 3 bases and J dropped 0 bases, with 18 bases sitting between them. The CDR3 loop is CSARMPVGVNSYNEQFF. The DNA of the CDR3 is TGCAGTGCTAGGATGCCGGTAGGGGTCAACTCCTACAATGAGCAGTTCTTC.

A few counts support this clonotype. The chain is built from TRBV6-5 and TRBJ2-1, with 12 positions matching TRBD2. Germline-derived CDR1 and CDR2 are MNHEY and SVGAGI. The CDR3 totals 13 residues. Trimming cost V 9 bases and J 5 bases; bases outside gene matches: 2. The chain's CDR3 is CASLAGGDNEQFF. The CDR3 nucleotides are TGTGCCAGTCTAGCGGGGGGGGACAATGAGCAGTTCTTC.

The table lists this clonotype with a few counts. The chain links TRBV4-1 to TRBJ2-4; TRBD2 matches 8 bases. Looked up from germline, CDR1 is MGHRA and CDR2 is YSYEKL. V lost 1 base, J lost 3 bases, and 11 bases stayed unmatched. CDR3 length: 18 amino acids. The CDR3 loop reads CASSQGSGGQVVKNIQYF. CDR3 nucleotide sequence: TGCGCCAGCAGCCAAGGATCGGGGGGGCAGGTGGTCAAAAACATTCAGTACTTC.

The chain recombines TRBV4-1 with TRBJ1-2; D is possibly TRBD1 (5 bases). Germline-derived CDR1 and CDR2 are MGHRA and YSYEKL. The ends were cut back, 2 bases at V and 0 bases at J, with 13 bases in the middle. CDR3 size: 16 residues. The CDR3 bases are TGCGCCAGCAGCCAAACATACAGGCCCACTAACTATGGCTACACCTTC. Translation gives CASSQTYRPTNYGYTF.

This clonotype was seen only a few times. The chain couples TRBV2 to TRBJ1-1, with 7 bases lining up with TRBD1. CDR1 is SNHLY and CDR2 is FYNNEI in the germline V gene. This CDR3 is built from 12 residues. J gave up 4 bases and V 8 bases, and 4 bases lay outside the gene matches. The CDR3 nucleotides read TGTGCCAGCCGACAGGGTATCACTGAAGCTTTCTTT. It translates to CASRQGITEAFF.

The sample holds a few counts of this clonotype. The rearrangement uses TRBV2 and TRBJ2-7, with D possibly TRBD2 on 6 matching bases. Germline V gives CDR1 SNHLY, CDR2 FYNNEI. V was cut by 0 bases and J by 8 bases, with 17 bases left in between. The CDR3 has 15 residues. The CDR3: CASSEALRGISKQYF. The DNA for the CDR3 is TGTGCCAGCAGTGAAGCGCTTCGGGGGATCTCCAAGCAGTACTTC.

This clonotype turned up a few times. The chain joins TRBV3-1 to TRBJ2-4; D remains unclear. V lost 3 bases and J 7 bases, leaving 10 bases between the germline ends. CDR1 and CDR2 from the germline V gene are LGHDT and YNNKEL (reference sequence). The CDR3 covers 13 residues. CDR3 in DNA: TGTGCCAGCAGCCATTCCTCGAGCAACATTCAGTACTTC. It is translated as CASSHSSSNIQYF.

This chain connects TRBV15 to TRBJ2-7, with TRBD1 matching 7 bases. The germline CDR1 and CDR2 sequences are LNHNV and YYDKDF (reference sequence). V lost 5 bases to trimming and J lost 2 bases; unmatched junction nucleotides: 6. This CDR3 has 14 amino acids. CDR3 region: CATSPRTGPYEQYF. CDR3 sequence (DNA): TGTGCCACCAGCCCCCGGACAGGACCCTACGAGCAGTACTTC.

This clonotype was observed a handful of times. V usage is TRBV12-3 or TRBV12-4 and J usage is TRBJ1-5, with 7 bases that match TRBD1. With V trimmed by 1 base and J by 7 bases, 4 bases remained unmatched. This CDR3 is 14 amino acids long. CDR3 coding DNA: TGTGCCAGCAGTTTAGTAAACAGGGGCCAGCCCCAGCATTTT. It yields the protein CASSLVNRGQPQHF.

This clonotype has a handful of counts. The CDR3: CASSEDLQRLLHF. The CDR3 DNA reads as TGTGCCAGCAGTGAAGACCTACAGAGACTCCTCCACTTT. The V and J genes are TRBV2 and TRBJ1-6, with D unresolved. The CDR3 loop spans 13 amino acids. Germline CDR1 and CDR2: SNHLY and FYNNEI. Trimming removed 1 base from V and 15 bases from J, with 13 bases in between.

This sequence joins TRBV29-1 and TRBJ2-2, with D uncertain. CDR1 and CDR2 from the germline V gene are SQVTM and ANQGSEA. The length of the CDR3 is 16 residues. Trimming pared 2 bases from V and 2 bases from J, leaving 15 bases between. The CDR3 bases are TGCAGCGTTGAATTGTCAACCCGGGCCAACACCGGGGAGCTGTTTTTT. Its protein product is CSVELSTRANTGELFF.

This clonotype appeared a few times. The chain carries TRBV7-9 and TRBJ2-1; 7 nucleotides align to TRBD1. The tail of the sequence fits TRBJ2-5 better, so the J call may be wrong. The germline V gene has CDR1 SEHNR and CDR2 FQNEAQ (reference sequence). The CDR3 has 14 residues. The CDR3 loop is CASSEPGQKETQYF. The CDR3 DNA sequence: TGTGCCAGCAGCGAACCGGGACAGAAAGAGACCCAGTACTTC.

Here the CDR3 reads CASSLTGEGAGQETQYF. CDR3 sequence (DNA): TGTGCCAGCAGCCTGACAGGGGAGGGGGCCGGCCAAGAGACCCAGTACTTC. The V and J genes are TRBV5-6 and TRBJ2-5; D is perhaps TRBD1 (8 bases). CDR1 SGHDT and CDR2 YYEEEE come from the germline V gene. The CDR3 sequence is 17 residues long. The germline V and J ends were trimmed by 4 bases and 1 base, with 20 bases remaining between them. Looking up the rest from reference TRBV5-6 and TRBJ2-5 gives the full variable domain: DAGVTQSPTHLIKTRGQQVTLRCSPKSGHDTVSWYQQALGQGPQFIFQYYEEEERQRGNFPDRFSGHQFPNYSSELNVNALLLGDSALYLCASSLTGEGAGQETQYFGPGTRLLVL.

The table lists this clonotype with a few counts. The rearrangement uses TRBV9 and TRBJ1-2, with a possible D match to TRBD1 (5 bases). Trimming removed 2 bases from V and 2 bases from J, with 7 bases in between. Germline CDR1 and CDR2: SGDLS and YYNGEE. CDR3 size: 13 residues. CDR3 sequence: CASSVTGNYGYTF. The CDR3 bases are TGTGCCAGCAGCGTCACAGGCAACTATGGCTACACCTTC.

The rearrangement uses TRBV3-1 and TRBJ2-5; TRBD2 matches 9 bases. Germline lookup yields CDR1 LGHDT and CDR2 YNNKEL (reference sequence). V shed 7 bases, J shed 1 base, and the junction held 7 bases outside the gene matches. The CDR3 extends over 15 amino acids. Here the CDR3 reads CASTKAGGPQETQYF. CDR3 nucleotides: TGTGCCAGCACGAAAGCGGGGGGACCCCAAGAGACCCAGTACTTC.

This chain joins TRBV3-1 and TRBJ2-3; D call uncertain. Germline-derived CDR1 and CDR2 are LGHDT and YNNKEL (reference sequence). The CDR3 is 13 amino acids. V lost 4 bases and J 10 bases, leaving 15 bases between the germline ends. The CDR3: CASSLRISWAQYF. The CDR3 DNA reads as TGTGCCAGCAGCCTACGTATTTCGTGGGCGCAGTATTTT.